This T cell receptor beta chain is from a study of OX40 agonist ivuxolimab in advanced cancers. Study information: Dosing consisted of intravenous ivuxolimab at 0.01 to 10 mg/kg every 2 weeks. Partial responses, seen in three patients, involved one hepatocellular carcinoma and two cutaneous melanomas.

As for this clone: As yet, its antigen is unknown.

The germline V gene has CDR1 MNHEY and CDR2 SVGAGI. The germline V and J ends were trimmed by 4 bases and 1 base, with 12 bases remaining between them. The CDR3 has 15 residues. Study results and limitations: Compared with others, partial responders at 0.1-3.0 mg/kg displayed clonal expansion among the lowest.

Profiled with immunoSEQ multiplex PCR; TCRdb holds only in-frame clones, not every one. The sample includes 80,000 or so clones, approximately 85% seen only once; the top ten take roughly 2.2%. The input for sequencing was CD4+ or CD8+ T cells sorted from blood, taken in a trial of the OX40 agonist ivuxolimab. The chain combines TRBV6-5 with TRBJ2-3; possible D gene TRBD1, 6 bases. The receptor was isolated from an adult with an advanced solid tumor such as melanoma, head and neck, liver or kidney cancer. CDR3 protein: CASSLGQGRTDTQYF. CDR3 bases: TGTGCCAGCAGTTTGGGACAAGGTCGCACAGATACGCAGTATTTT.